This T cell receptor beta chain was captured by sequencing in a study of molecular identifiers for immune sequencing clone quantification. The CDR3 has 15 residues. Germline V lookup: CDR1 SQVTM, CDR2 ANQGSEA. Using its own MiXCR run on the PCR reads, TCRdb lists one record per CDR3 protein. Among 460,000 or so distinct CDR3 sequences listed, 25% were seen once. At least ten counts were recorded for this clonotype. The receptor's source is a human donor in good health. Some libraries in this study had Jurkat cell RNA spiked in. Sequencing input: naive CD8+ T cells from blood, with Jurkat cell RNA spiked in. Sample subset: FACS-sorted CD8+CD4-CCR7+CD45RA+ naive T cells. This chain joins TRBV29-1 and TRBJ2-3; TRBD2 aligns across 9 bases. In nucleotides, the CDR3 is TGCACCACGCAGGGAGCTAGCGGGGACACAGATACGCAGTATTTT. Translation gives CTTQGASGDTDTQYF.